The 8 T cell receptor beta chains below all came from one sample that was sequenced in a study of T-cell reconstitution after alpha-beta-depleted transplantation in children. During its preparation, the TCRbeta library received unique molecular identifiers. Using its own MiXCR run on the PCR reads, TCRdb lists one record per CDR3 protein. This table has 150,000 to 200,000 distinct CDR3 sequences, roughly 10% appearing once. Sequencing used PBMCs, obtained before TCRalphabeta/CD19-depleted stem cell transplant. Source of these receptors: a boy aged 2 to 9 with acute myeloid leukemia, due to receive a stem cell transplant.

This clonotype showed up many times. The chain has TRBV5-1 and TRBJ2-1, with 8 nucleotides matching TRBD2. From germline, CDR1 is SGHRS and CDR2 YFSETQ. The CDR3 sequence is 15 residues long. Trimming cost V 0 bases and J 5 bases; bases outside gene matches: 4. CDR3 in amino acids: CASSLGVLADNEQFF. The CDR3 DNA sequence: TGCGCCAGCAGCTTGGGGGTACTAGCGGACAATGAGCAGTTCTTC.

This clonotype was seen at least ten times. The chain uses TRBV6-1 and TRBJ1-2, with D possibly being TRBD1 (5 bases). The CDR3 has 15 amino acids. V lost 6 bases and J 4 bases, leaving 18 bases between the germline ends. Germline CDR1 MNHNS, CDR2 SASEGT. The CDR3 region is CASSPPMQGPYGYTF. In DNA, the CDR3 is TGTGCCAGCAGCCCCCCTATGCAGGGACCCTATGGCTACACCTTC.

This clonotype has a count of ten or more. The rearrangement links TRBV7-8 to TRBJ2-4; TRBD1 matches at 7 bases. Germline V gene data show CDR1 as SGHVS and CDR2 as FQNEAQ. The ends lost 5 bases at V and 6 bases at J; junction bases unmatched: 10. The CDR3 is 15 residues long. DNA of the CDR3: TGTGCCAGCAGCACACAAACAGGGGTAGGAAACATTCAGTACTTC. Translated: CASSTQTGVGNIQYF.

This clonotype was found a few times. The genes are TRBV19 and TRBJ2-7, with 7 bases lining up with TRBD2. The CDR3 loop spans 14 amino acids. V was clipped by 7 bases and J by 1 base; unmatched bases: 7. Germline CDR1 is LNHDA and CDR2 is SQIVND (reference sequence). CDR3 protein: CASTFSSGSYEQYF. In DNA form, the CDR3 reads TGTGCCAGTACCTTTTCTAGCGGTTCCTACGAGCAGTACTTC.

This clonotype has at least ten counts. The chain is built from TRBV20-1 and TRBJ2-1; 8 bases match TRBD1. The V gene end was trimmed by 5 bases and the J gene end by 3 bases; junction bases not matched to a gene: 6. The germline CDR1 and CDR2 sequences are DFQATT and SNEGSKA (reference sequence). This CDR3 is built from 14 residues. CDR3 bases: TGCAGTGCTCCGGAAGACAGGGGCTACAATGAGCAGTTCTTC. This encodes CSAPEDRGYNEQFF.

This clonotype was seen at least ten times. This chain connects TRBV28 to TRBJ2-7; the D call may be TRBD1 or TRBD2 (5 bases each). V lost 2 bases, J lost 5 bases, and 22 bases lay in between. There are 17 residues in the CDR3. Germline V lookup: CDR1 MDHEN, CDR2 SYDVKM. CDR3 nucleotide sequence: TGTGCCAGCAGTTTAAGCAGCCCGGGACCCCCAGGCGACGAGCAGTACTTC. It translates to CASSLSSPGPPGDEQYF.

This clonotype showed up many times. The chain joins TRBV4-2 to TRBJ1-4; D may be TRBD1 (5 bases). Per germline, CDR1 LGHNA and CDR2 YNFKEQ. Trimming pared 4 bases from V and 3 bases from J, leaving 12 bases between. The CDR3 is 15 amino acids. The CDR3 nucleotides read TGTGCCAGCAGCCTTGAGGGGCTCCCTAATGAAAAACTGTTTTTT. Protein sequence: CASSLEGLPNEKLFF.

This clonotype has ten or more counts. The CDR3, as DNA: TGCGCCACCTCCGGCAGGGTAGTAAGTGGGGCCAACGTCCTGACTTTC. Protein sequence: CATSGRVVSGANVLTF. The chain couples TRBV5-1 to TRBJ2-6; tentative D call: TRBD1 (5 bases). CDR1 is SGHRS and CDR2 is YFSETQ in the germline V gene. V lost 9 bases and J lost 3, with 19 bases in between. The CDR3 has 16 amino acids.